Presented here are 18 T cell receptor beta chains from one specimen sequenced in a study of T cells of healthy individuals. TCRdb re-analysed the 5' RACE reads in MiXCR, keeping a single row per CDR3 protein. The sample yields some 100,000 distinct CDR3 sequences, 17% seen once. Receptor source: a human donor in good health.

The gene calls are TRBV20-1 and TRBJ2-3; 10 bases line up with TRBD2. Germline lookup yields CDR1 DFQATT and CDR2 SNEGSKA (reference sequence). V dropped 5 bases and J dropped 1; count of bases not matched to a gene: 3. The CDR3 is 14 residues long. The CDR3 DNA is TGCAGTGCTCCCGGGACTAGCGGCACAGATACGCAGTATTTT. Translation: CSAPGTSGTDTQYF.

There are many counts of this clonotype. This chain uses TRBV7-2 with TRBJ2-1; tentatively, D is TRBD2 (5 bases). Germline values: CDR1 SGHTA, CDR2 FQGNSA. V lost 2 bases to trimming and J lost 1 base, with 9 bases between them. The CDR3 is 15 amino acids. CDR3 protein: CASSLMGGSYNEQFF. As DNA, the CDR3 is TGTGCCAGCAGCTTAATGGGCGGGTCCTACAATGAGCAGTTCTTC.

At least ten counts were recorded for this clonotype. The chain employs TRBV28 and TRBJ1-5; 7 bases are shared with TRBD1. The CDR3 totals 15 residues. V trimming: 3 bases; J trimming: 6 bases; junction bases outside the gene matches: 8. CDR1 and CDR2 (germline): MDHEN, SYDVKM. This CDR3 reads CASSFPQGVRQPQHF. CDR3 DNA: TGTGCCAGCAGTTTTCCGCAGGGGGTCCGTCAGCCCCAGCATTTT. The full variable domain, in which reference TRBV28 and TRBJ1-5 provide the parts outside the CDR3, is DVKVTQSSRYLVKRTGEKVFLECVQDMDHENMFWYRQDPGLGLRLIYFSYDVKMKEKGDIPEGYSVSREKKERFSLILESASTNQTSMYLCASSFPQGVRQPQHFGDGTRLSIL.

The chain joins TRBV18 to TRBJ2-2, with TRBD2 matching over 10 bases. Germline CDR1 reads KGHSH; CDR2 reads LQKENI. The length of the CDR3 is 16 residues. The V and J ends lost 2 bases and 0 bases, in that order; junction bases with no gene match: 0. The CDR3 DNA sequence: TGTGCCAGCTCACCAGGACTAGCGGCGAACACCGGGGAGCTGTTTTTT. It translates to CASSPGLAANTGELFF.

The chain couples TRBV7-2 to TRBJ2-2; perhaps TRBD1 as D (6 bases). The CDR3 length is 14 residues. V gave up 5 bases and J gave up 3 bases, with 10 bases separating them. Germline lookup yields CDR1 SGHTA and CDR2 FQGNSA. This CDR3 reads CASSRNRDTGELFF. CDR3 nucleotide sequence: TGTGCCAGCAGCAGGAACAGGGACACCGGGGAGCTGTTTTTT.

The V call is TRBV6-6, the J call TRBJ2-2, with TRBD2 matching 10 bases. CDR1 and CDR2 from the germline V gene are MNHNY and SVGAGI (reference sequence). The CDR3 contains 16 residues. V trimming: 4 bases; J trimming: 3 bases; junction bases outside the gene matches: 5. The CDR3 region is CASSSQAGGYTGELFF. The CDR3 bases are TGTGCCAGCAGTTCCCAAGCGGGGGGGTACACCGGGGAGCTGTTTTTT.

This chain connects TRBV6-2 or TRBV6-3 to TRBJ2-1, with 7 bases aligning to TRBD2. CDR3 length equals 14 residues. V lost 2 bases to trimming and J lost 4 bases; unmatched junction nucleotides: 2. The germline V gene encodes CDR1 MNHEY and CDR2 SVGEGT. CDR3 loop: CASSYQRDYNEQFF. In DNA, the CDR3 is TGTGCCAGCAGTTACCAGCGGGATTACAATGAGCAGTTCTTC.

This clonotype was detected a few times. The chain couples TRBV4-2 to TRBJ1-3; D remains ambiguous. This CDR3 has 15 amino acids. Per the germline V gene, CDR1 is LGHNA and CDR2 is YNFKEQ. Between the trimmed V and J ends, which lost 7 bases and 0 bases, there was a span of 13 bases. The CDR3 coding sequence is TGTGCCAGCACCTTGACGGAAGGCTCTGGAAACACCATATATTTT. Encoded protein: CASTLTEGSGNTIYF.

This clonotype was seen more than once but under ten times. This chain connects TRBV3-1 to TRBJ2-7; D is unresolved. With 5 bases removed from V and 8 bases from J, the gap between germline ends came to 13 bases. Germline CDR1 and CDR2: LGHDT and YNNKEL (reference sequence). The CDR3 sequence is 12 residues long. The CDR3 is CASSTRGGKQYF. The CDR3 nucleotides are TGTGCCAGCAGCACCCGAGGTGGAAAGCAGTACTTC.

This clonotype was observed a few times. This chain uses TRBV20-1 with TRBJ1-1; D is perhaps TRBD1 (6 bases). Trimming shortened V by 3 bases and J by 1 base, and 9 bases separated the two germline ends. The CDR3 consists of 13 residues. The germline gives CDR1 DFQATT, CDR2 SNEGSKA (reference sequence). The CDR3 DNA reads TGCAGTGCTAGTCGGGGGGCGAACACTGAAGCTTTCTTT. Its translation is CSASRGANTEAFF.

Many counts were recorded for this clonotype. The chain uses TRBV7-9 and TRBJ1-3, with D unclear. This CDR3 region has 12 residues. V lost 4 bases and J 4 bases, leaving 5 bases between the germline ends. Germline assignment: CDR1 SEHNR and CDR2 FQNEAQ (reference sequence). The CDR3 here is CASSYSGNTIYF. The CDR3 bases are TGTGCCAGCAGCTATTCGGGAAACACCATATATTTT.

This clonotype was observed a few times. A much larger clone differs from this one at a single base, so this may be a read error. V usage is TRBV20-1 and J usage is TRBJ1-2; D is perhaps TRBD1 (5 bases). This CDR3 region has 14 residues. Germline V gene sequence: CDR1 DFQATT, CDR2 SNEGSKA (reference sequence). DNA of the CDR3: TGCAGTGCTAGAGGGGGGTTTAGTGACTATGGCTACAACTTC. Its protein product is CSARGGFSDYGYNF.

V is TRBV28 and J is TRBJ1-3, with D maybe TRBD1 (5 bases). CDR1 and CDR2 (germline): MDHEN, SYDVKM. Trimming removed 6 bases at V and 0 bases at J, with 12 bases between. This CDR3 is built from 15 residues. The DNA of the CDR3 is TGTGCCAGCAGGTTGGGACGGCGCTCTGGAAACACCATATATTTT. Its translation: CASRLGRRSGNTIYF.

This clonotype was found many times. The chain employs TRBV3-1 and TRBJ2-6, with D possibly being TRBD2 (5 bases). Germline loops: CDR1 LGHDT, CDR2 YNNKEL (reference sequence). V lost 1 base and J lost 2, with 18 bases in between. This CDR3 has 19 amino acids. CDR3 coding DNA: TGTGCCAGCAGCCAAGTAGTATCGGGAATTGGGCCTGGGGCCAACGTCCTGACTTTC. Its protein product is CASSQVVSGIGPGANVLTF.

For the CDR3, the DNA is TGTGCCAGCAGAATTAGCGGGGGGACAGACAATGAGCAGTTCTTC. Translating it yields CASRISGGTDNEQFF. This chain joins TRBV7-9 and TRBJ2-1; 10 bases match TRBD2. The CDR3 is 15 residues long. CDR1 SEHNR and CDR2 FQNEAQ come from the germline V gene (reference sequence). Germline trimming cut 6 bases from V and 5 bases from J; bases unmatched to any gene: 7.

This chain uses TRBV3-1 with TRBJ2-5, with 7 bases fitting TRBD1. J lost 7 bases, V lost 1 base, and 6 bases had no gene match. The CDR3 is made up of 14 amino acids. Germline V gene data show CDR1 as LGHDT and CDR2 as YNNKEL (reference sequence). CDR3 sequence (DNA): TGTGCCAGCAGCCAAGGCAGGGGGTCGGCGACCCAGTACTTC. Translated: CASSQGRGSATQYF.

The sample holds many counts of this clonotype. The CDR3 bases are TGTGCCAGCAGTCGAACAGGGGGGAACACTGAAGCTTTCTTT. As protein: CASSRTGGNTEAFF. The V gene is TRBV12-3 or TRBV12-4, the J gene TRBJ1-1, with 8 bases lining up with TRBD1. The CDR3 runs 14 residues. J lost 1 base, V lost 5 bases, and 3 bases had no gene match.

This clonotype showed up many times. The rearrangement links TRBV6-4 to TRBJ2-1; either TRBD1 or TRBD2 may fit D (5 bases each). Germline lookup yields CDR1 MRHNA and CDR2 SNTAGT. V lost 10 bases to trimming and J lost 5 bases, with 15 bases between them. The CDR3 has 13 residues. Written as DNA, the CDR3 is TGTGCCACGGCTGGGGACCGACACAATGAGCAGTTCTTC. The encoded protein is CATAGDRHNEQFF.